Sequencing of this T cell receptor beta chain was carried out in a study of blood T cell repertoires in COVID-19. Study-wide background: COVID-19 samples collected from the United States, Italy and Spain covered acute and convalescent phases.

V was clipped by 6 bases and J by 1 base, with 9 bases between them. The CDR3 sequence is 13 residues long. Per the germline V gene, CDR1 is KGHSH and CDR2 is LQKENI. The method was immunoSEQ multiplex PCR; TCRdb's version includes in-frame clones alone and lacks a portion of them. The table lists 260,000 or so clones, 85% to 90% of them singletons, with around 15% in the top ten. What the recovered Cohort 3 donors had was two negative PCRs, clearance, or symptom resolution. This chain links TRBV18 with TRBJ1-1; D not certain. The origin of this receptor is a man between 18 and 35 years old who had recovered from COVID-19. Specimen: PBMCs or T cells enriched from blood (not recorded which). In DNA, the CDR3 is TGTGCCAGCTCCCGAGGAGGGAACACTGAAGCTTTCTTT. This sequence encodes CASSRGGNTEAFF.